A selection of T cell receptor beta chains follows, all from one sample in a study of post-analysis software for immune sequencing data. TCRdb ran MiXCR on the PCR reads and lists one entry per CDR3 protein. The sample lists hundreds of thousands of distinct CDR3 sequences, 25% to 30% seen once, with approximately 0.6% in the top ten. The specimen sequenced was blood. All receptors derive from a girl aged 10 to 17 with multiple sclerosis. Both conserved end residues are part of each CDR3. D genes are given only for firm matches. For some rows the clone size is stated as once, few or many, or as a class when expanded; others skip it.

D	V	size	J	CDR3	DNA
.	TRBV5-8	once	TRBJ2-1	CASSLLGGRSYNEQFF	TGTGCCAGCAGCTTGTTAGGTGGCCGCTCCTACAATGAGCAGTTCTTC
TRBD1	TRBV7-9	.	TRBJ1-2	CACRRDRDYGYTF	TGTGCCTGCAGACGAGACAGGGACTATGGCTACACCTTC
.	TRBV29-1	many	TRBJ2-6	CSVRSAGSGANVLTF	TGCAGCGTTAGATCTGCTGGCTCTGGGGCCAACGTCCTGACTTTC
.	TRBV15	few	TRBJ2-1	CATSRDRGFYNEQFF	TGTGCCACCAGCAGAGATCGTGGCTTCTACAATGAGCAGTTCTTC
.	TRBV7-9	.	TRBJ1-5	CASSLVLGQGSNQPQHF	TGTGCCAGCAGCTTAGTATTGGGGCAGGGCAGCAATCAGCCCCAGCATTTT
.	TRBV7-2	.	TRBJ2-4	CASSLGDLAKNIQYF	TGTGCCAGCAGCTTAGGCGATCTAGCCAAAAACATTCAGTACTTC
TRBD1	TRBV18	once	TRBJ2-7	CASSAGQEGEQYF	TGTGCCAGCTCAGCTGGACAGGAAGGCGAGCAGTACTTC
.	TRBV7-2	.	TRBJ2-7	CASSLLPTYEQYF	TGTGCCAGCAGCTTGCTGCCCACCTACGAGCAGTACTTC
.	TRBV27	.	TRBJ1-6	CASSLSGGLSNSPLHF	TGTGCCAGCAGTTTATCTGGAGGGCTTTCTAATTCACCCCTCCACTTT
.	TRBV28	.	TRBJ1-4	CASSGPDGSEKLFF	TGTGCCAGCAGTGGACCCGACGGTAGTGAAAAACTGTTTTTT
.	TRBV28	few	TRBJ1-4	CASSPDFAANEKLFF	TGTGCCAGCAGTCCAGACTTTGCGGCTAATGAAAAACTGTTTTTT
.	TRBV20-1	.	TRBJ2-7	CSAPRNQGSYEQYF	TGCAGTGCTCCACGGAATCAGGGGTCCTACGAGCAGTACTTC
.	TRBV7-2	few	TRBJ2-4	CASSSYTSSEAKNIQYF	TGTGCCAGCAGCTCCTACACCTCTAGCGAAGCCAAAAACATTCAGTACTTC
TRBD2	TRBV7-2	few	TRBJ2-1	CAARRGGSTNEQFF	TGTGCCGCAAGGAGGGGCGGGAGTACCAATGAGCAGTTCTTC
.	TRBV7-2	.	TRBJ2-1	CASSLGRADNEQFF	TGTGCCAGCAGCTTAGGGCGGGCCGACAATGAGCAGTTCTTC
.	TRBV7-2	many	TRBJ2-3	CASSLDRTDTQYF	TGTGCTAGCAGCTTAGACCGGACAGATACGCAGTATTTT
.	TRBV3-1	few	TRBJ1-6	CASSRTGRGSPLHF	TGTGCCAGCAGCCGGACCGGCCGAGGTTCACCCCTCCACTTT
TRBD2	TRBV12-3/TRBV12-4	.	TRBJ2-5	CASSLRSSGSRETQYF	TGTGCCAGCAGTTTAAGGTCTAGCGGGTCCCGGGAGACCCAGTACTTC
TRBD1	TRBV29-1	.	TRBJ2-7	CSVAGGQGTYEQDF	TGCAGCGTTGCGGGGGGACAGGGGACGTACGAGCAGGACTTC
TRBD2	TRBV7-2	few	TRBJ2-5	CASSLVSSGSETQYF	TGTGCCAGCAGCTTAGTTTCTAGCGGGAGCGAGACCCAGTACTTC
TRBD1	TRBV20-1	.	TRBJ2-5	CSAREGTGGQIETQYF	TGCAGTGCTAGAGAGGGAACAGGGGGACAAATAGAGACCCAGTACTTC
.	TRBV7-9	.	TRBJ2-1	CASSRIGGYNERFF	TGTGCCAGCAGCAGGATCGGGGGCTACAATGAGCGGTTCTTC
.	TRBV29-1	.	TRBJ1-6	CSVEEDITSMRGSSYNSPLHF	TGCAGCGTTGAAGAGGACATCACATCGATGAGAGGGAGCTCCTATAATTCACCCCTCCACTTT
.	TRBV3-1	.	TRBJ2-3	CASSPLRTTDTQYF	TGTGCCAGCAGCCCCCTCCGGACCACAGATACGCAGTATTTT
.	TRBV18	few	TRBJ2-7	CASSQGFSEEYF	TGTGCCAGCTCGCAAGGATTCTCAGAGGAGTACTTC
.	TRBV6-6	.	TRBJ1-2	CASSYPKDTYYGYTF	TGTGCCAGCAGTTACCCTAAGGACACCTACTATGGCTACACCTTC
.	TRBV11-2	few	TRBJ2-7	CASSLDGGSYEQYF	TGTGCCAGCAGCTTAGACGGAGGTTCCTACGAGCAGTACTTC
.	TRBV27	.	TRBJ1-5	CASSVQGYNQPQHF	TGTGCCAGCAGTGTACAGGGTTACAATCAGCCCCAGCATTTT
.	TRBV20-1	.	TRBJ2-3	CSARAALLLDTQYF	TGCAGTGCTAGAGCGGCGCTCCTATTGGATACGCAGTATTTT
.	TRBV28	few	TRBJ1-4	CASSPQGEGGEKLFF	TGTGCCAGCAGTCCACAGGGAGAAGGAGGTGAAAAACTGTTTTTT
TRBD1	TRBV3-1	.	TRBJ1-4	CASSQGTGFEKLFF	TGTGCCAGCAGCCAAGGGACAGGGTTTGAAAAACTGTTTTTT
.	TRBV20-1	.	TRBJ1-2	CSARDLRAGYGYTF	TGCAGTGCTAGAGATCTGAGGGCTGGCTATGGCTACACCTTC
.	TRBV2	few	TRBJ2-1	CASSQPRDGGYNEQFF	TGTGCCAGCAGCCAACCCCGGGACGGGGGCTACAATGAGCAGTTCTTC
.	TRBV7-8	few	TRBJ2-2	CASSKTGASYTGELFF	TGTGCCAGCAGCAAGACTGGGGCCTCGTACACCGGGGAGCTGTTTTTT
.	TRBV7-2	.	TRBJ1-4	CAGSLPGRKEKLFF	TGTGCCGGCAGCTTACCGGGGCGCAAAGAAAAACTGTTTTTT
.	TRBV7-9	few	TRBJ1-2	CASSPPADAVGYTF	TGTGCCAGCAGCCCTCCAGCGGATGCCGTGGGCTACACCTTC
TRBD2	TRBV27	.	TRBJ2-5	CACSLSGEGETQYF	TGTGCCTGCAGTTTATCGGGGGAGGGGGAGACCCAGTACTTC
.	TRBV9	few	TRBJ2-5	CASSVGISSAQETQYF	TGTGCCAGCAGCGTAGGGATTTCTAGCGCCCAAGAGACCCAGTACTTC
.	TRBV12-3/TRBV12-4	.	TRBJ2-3	CASSLTLYTDTQYF	TGTGCCAGCAGTTTAACCCTTTACACAGATACGCAGTATTTT
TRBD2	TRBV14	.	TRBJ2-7	CASSPQLAYRYEQYF	TGTGCCAGCAGCCCACAACTAGCGTACCGCTACGAGCAGTACTTC
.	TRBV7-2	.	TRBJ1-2	CASSLAHGANYGYTF	TGTGCCAGCAGCTTAGCGCACGGGGCAAACTATGGCTACACCTTC
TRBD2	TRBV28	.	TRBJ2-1	CASSPETGTSGYNEQFF	TGTGCCAGCAGTCCTGAGACCGGGACTAGCGGCTACAATGAGCAGTTCTTC
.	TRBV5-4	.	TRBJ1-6	CASGVGGYNSPLHF	TGTGCCAGCGGCGTCGGGGGTTATAATTCACCCCTCCACTTT
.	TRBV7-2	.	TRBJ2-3	CASSLEPGWGRNTQYF	TGTGCCAGCAGCTTAGAACCTGGTTGGGGGCGGAATACGCAGTATTTT
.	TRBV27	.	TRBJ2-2	CASYSPGSGELFF	TGTGCCAGCTACAGTCCAGGGTCCGGGGAGCTGTTTTTT